This T cell receptor (beta chain) was recovered during a study of blood T cell repertoires in COVID-19. Libraries were prepared by immunoSEQ multiplex PCR; TCRdb keeps only in-frame clonotypes and omits some of them. The sample consists of roughly 180,000 clones, 81% of them appearing once. Trimming pared 4 bases from V and 5 bases from J, leaving 11 bases between. Germline V CDR1 and CDR2: SQVTM, ANQGSEA. The CDR3 is 12 amino acids. The specimen sequenced was peripheral blood. V and J are TRBV29-1 and TRBJ1-2; D gene uncertain. The TCR sequence derives from a woman older than 75 with COVID-19, enrolled during active disease. CDR3 nucleotides: TGCAGCGTTGGGGCAGCGGCTTATGGCTACACCTTC. It specifies CSVGAAAYGYTF.